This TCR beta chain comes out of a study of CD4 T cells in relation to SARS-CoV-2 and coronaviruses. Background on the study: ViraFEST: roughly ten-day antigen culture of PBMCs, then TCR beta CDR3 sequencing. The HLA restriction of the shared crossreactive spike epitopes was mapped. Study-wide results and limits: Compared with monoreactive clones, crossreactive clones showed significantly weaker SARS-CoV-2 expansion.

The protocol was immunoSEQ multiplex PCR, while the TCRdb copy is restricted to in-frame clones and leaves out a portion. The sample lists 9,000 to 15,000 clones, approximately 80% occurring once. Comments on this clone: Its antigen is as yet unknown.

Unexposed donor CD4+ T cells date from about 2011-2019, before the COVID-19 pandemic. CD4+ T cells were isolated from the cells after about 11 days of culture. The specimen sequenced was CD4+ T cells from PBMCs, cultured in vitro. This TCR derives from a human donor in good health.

This chain's CDR3 is CASSYRSGRSFF. The CDR3 DNA follows: TGTGCCAGCAGTTACCGTAGCGGGAGATCATTCTTC. The chain uses TRBV6-2 or TRBV6-3 and TRBJ2-1, with 9 bases that match TRBD2. The CDR3 totals 12 residues. Germline CDR1 is MNHEY and CDR2 is SVGEGT. The V segment lost 2 bases and the J segment 16 bases; nucleotides outside the gene matches: 6.